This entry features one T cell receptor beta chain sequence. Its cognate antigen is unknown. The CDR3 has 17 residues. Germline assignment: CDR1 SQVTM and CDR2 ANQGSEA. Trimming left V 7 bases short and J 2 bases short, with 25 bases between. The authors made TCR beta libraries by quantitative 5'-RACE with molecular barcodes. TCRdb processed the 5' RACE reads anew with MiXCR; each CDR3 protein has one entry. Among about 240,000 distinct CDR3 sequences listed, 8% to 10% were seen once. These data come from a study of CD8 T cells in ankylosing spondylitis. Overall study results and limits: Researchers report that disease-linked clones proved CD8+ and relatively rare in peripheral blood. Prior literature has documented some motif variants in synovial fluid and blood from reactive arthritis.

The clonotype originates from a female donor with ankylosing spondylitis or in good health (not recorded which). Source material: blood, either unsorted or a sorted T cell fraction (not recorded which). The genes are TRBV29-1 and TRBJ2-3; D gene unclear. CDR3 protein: CSARNGTKLSATDTQYF. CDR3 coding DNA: TGCAGCGCACGGAACGGCACTAAACTTTCGGCCACAGATACGCAGTATTTT.